A single sample gave rise to the 12 T cell receptor beta chains below, sequenced in a study of blood T cell repertoires in COVID-19. Profiled with immunoSEQ multiplex PCR; TCRdb holds only in-frame clones, not every one. The sample includes about 49,000 clones, about 85% of them seen just once. Input material: peripheral blood. The receptor source for this set is a man aged 35-49 years with active COVID-19.

The J gene is TRBJ2-3, the V gene TRBV2, with 7 bases matching TRBD1. The V and J ends lost 8 bases and 5 bases, in that order; junction bases with no gene match: 10. The CDR3 is 14 residues long. Looked up from germline, CDR1 is SNHLY and CDR2 is FYNNEI. CDR3 sequence reads: CASSGPTGEDTQYF. In DNA, the CDR3 is TGTGCCAGCTCCGGGCCTACAGGGGAAGATACGCAGTATTTT.

This clone has only one observation. The chain employs TRBV9 and TRBJ2-5; D is unclear. The germline gives CDR1 SGDLS, CDR2 YYNGEE. V dropped 1 base and J dropped 1 base, with 8 bases sitting between them. CDR3 size: 14 residues. The CDR3 loop reads CASSVYGSQETQYF. The DNA for the CDR3 is TGTGCCAGCAGCGTATACGGGTCCCAAGAGACCCAGTACTTC.

The rearrangement uses TRBV7-3 and TRBJ1-3; D remains unclear. Germline V lookup: CDR1 SGHTA, CDR2 FQGTGA. Trimming cost V 5 bases and J 0 bases, with 14 bases left between them. The CDR3 consists of 16 residues. CDR3 nucleotide sequence: TGTGCCAGCAGCCTATCTAGACCCAGCTCTGGAAACACCATATATTTT. Amino acid sequence: CASSLSRPSSGNTIYF.

This rearrangement joins TRBV7-8 to TRBJ1-3; no reliable D call. This CDR3 is 16 amino acids long. Deletions cut 1 base from V and 0 bases from J, with 10 bases between. From germline, CDR1 is SGHVS and CDR2 FQNEAQ. The CDR3 coding sequence is TGTGCCAGCAGCTTAGGTCCCCAGGTCTCTGGAAACACCATATATTTT. Amino acid sequence: CASSLGPQVSGNTIYF.

V gene TRBV4-1 combines with J gene TRBJ1-2; D might be TRBD1 (5 bases). The CDR3 covers 13 residues. Germline CDR1 MGHRA, CDR2 YSYEKL. V was shortened by 3 bases and J by 2 bases, with 7 bases between the two germline ends. The CDR3 sequence: CASSHTGNYGYTF. CDR3 nucleotide sequence: TGCGCCAGCAGCCACACAGGAAACTATGGCTACACCTTC.

V gene TRBV6-5 combines with J gene TRBJ1-1; the match to TRBD1 covers 8 bases. With V trimmed by 6 bases and J by 4 bases, 7 bases remained unmatched. The CDR3 runs 14 residues. Germline V gene lookup returns CDR1 MNHEY and CDR2 SVGAGI. CDR3 amino acids: CASRPGQGPTEAFF. In DNA, the CDR3 is TGTGCCAGCAGACCAGGACAGGGTCCCACTGAAGCTTTCTTT.

This chain joins TRBV14 and TRBJ1-6; D uncertain. The CDR3 totals 17 residues. In germline, CDR1 is SGHDN, CDR2 FVKESK. The V end lost 1 base, the J end lost 9 bases, and 19 bases lay between the germline ends. The CDR3, as DNA: TGTGCCAGCAGCCAAGGATGGGCCCGTCAGGAACGTTCACCCCTCCACTTT. Its translation: CASSQGWARQERSPLHF.

J is TRBJ2-1 and V is TRBV6-2 or TRBV6-3; D may be TRBD1 (6 bases). Per the germline V gene, CDR1 is MNHEY and CDR2 is SVGEGT. Between the trimmed V and J ends, which lost 2 bases and 1 base, there was a span of 12 bases. The CDR3 has 16 amino acids. The CDR3: CASSYGGLHSYNEQFF. CDR3 DNA sequence: TGTGCCAGCAGTTACGGGGGCCTCCATTCCTACAATGAGCAGTTCTTC.

This chain connects TRBV12-3 or TRBV12-4 to TRBJ1-6; D is uncertain. The CDR3 is made up of 13 amino acids. V lost 2 bases, J lost 8 bases, and 7 bases lay in between. This CDR3 is CASSLTADSPLHF. CDR3 DNA: TGTGCCAGCAGTTTAACAGCCGATTCACCCCTCCACTTT.

The chain couples TRBV18 to TRBJ1-6; 9 nucleotides agree with TRBD1. Germline values: CDR1 KGHSH, CDR2 LQKENI. The ends lost 2 bases at V and 10 bases at J; junction bases unmatched: 6. This CDR3 region has 15 residues. The CDR3 sequence: CASSPRTGESSPLHF. In DNA, the CDR3 is TGTGCCAGCTCACCAAGGACAGGGGAATCATCACCCCTCCACTTT.

This clone was recorded only once. The chain carries TRBV28 and TRBJ1-3; D gene ambiguous. V lost 3 bases and J 0 bases, leaving 9 bases between the germline ends. The CDR3 totals 15 residues. Germline CDR1 MDHEN, CDR2 SYDVKM. The CDR3 nucleotides read TGTGCCAGCAGTTTCGTGGCGGTCTCTGGAAACACCATATATTTT. Protein: CASSFVAVSGNTIYF. Combining the CDR3 with reference TRBV28 and TRBJ1-3 gives the whole variable domain DVKVTQSSRYLVKRTGEKVFLECVQDMDHENMFWYRQDPGLGLRLIYFSYDVKMKEKGDIPEGYSVSREKKERFSLILESASTNQTSMYLCASSFVAVSGNTIYFGEGSWLTVV.

The rearrangement links TRBV6-1 to TRBJ1-4; D ambiguous. Trimming took off 2 bases at V and 3 bases at J, with 4 bases between the two ends. The CDR3 length is 13 residues. Germline V CDR1 and CDR2: MNHNS, SASEGT. CDR3 residues: CASSEQANEKLFF. CDR3 coding DNA: TGTGCCAGCAGTGAACAGGCTAATGAAAAACTGTTTTTT.